These 2 T cell receptor beta chains were sequenced from one sample in a study of breast tumors, draining lymph nodes, adjacent tissues (dated by TCRdb to the mid-2010s). Libraries were prepared through multiplex PCR. Sequenced using an Illumina HiSeq 2000. TCRdb reprocessing: public reads trimmed at Q25 with fastp, clones called with MiXCR, in-frame beta chains kept. Records with the same CDR3 protein are collapsed into one entry carrying the most frequent genes and DNA. The sample table records more than 20,000 distinct CDR3 sequences; approximately 23% of these occur just once. About 13% of the sample goes to the ten largest clones. Material for sequencing was breast tumor tissue. Receptor source: a female donor with breast cancer. Some clones in this sample may be carry-over from other donors' samples.

Of note for this clonotype: This may be a read error: a much more frequent sequence differs by one nucleotide. The chain couples TRBV3-1 to TRBJ1-3; D remains unclear. Germline lookup yields CDR1 LGHDT and CDR2 YNNKEL (reference sequence). CDR3 length equals 15 residues. The chain's CDR3 is CASSQRGSSGDTIYF. CDR3 DNA: TGTGCCAGCAGCCAACGTGGCAGCTCTGGAGACACCATATATTTT.

This clonotype came up many times. As DNA, the CDR3 is TGCGCCAGCAGCTTGGGGACCTACCAAGAGACCCAGTACTTC. Amino acids: CASSLGTYQETQYF. The V gene is TRBV5-1, the J gene TRBJ2-5; D remains unclear. This CDR3 has 14 amino acids. V dropped 0 bases and J dropped 0 bases, with 6 bases sitting between them. Germline V lookup: CDR1 SGHRS, CDR2 YFSETQ.